This T cell receptor (beta chain) was profiled in a study of blood T cell repertoires in COVID-19. The wider study: T cells, B-cell-depleted T cells, or PBMCs provided the cDNA or gDNA that served as material.

Seattle enrolled patients during active infection and tracked them longitudinally. The CDR3 consists of 14 residues. CDR1 and CDR2 from the germline V gene are SGDLS and YYNGEE. V was shortened by 0 bases and J by 8 bases, with 12 bases between the two germline ends. Authors' data handling: Estimation of nucleated cell counts relied on the amplification of reference gene primers. TCRdb keeps only in-frame clones here, not all; method: immunoSEQ multiplex PCR. V, J and clone size are taken as reported in that table, and D and trimming were inferred from the DNA itself. Seen here are some 72,000 clones, 80% observed once, and the top ten hold about 13%.

This chain links TRBV9 with TRBJ1-3, with no clear D. The sequenced sample was peripheral blood. This receptor was taken from a man in his fifties with COVID-19, enrolled during active disease. The CDR3 is CASSVGVGEDTIYF. The CDR3 DNA reads as TGTGCCAGCAGCGTAGGGGTCGGGGAGGACACCATATATTTT. Together with reference TRBV9 and TRBJ1-3, the CDR3 gives the full variable domain: DSGVTQTPKHLITATGQRVTLRCSPRSGDLSVYWYQQSLDQGLQFLIQYYNGEERAKGNILERFSAQQFPDLHSELNLSSLELGDSALYFCASSVGVGEDTIYFGEGSWLTVV.